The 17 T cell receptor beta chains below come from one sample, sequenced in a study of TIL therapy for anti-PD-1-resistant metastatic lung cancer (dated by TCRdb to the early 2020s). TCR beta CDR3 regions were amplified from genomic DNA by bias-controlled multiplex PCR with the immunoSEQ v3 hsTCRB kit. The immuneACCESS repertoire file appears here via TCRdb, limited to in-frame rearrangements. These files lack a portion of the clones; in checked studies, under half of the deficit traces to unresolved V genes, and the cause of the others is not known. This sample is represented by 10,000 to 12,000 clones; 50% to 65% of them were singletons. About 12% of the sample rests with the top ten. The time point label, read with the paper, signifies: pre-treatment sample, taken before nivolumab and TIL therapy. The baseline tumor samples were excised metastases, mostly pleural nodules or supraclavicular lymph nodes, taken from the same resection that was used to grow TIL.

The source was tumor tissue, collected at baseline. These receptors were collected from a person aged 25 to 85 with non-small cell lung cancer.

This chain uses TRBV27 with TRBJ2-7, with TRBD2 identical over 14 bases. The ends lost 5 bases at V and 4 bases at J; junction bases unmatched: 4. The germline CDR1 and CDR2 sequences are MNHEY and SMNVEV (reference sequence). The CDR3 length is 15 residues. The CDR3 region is CASSMTSGGAYEQYF. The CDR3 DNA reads TGTGCCAGCAGTATGACTAGCGGGGGGGCGTACGAGCAGTACTTC.

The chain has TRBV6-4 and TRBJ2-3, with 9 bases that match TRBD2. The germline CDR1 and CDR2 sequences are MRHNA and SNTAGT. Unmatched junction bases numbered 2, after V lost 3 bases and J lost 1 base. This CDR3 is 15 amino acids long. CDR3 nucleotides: TGTGCCAGCAGTGAGCTAGCGGGACGCACAGATACGCAGTATTTT. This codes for CASSELAGRTDTQYF.

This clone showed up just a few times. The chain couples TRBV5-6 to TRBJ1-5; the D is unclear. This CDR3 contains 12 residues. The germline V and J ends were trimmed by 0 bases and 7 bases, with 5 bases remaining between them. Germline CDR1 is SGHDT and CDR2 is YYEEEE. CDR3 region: CASSLGEQPQHF. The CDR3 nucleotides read TGTGCCAGCAGCTTGGGAGAGCAGCCCCAGCATTTT.

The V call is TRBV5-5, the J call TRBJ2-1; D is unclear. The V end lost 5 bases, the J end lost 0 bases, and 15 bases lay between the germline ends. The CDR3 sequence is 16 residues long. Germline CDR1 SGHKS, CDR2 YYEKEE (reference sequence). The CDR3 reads CASRPTKERSYNEQFF. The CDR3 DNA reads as TGTGCCAGCAGACCTACTAAGGAGCGCTCCTACAATGAGCAGTTCTTC.

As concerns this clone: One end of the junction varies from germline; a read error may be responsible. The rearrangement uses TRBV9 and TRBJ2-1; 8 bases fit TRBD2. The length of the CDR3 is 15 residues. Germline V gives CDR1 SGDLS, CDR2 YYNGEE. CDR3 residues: CAGSVAFGLANEQFF. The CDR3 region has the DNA TGTGCCGGCAGCGTAGCCTTCGGACTAGCTAATGAGCAGTTCTTC.

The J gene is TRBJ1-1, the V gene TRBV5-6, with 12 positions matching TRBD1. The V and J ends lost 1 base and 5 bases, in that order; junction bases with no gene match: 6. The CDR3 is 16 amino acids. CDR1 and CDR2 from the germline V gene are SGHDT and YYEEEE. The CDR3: CASSLFGTGGWTEAFF. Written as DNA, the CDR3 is TGTGCCAGCAGCTTGTTTGGGACAGGGGGCTGGACTGAAGCTTTCTTT.

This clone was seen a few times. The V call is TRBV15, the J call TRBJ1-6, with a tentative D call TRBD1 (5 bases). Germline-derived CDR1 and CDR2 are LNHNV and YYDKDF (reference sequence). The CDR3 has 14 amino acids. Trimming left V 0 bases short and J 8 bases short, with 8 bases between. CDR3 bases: TGTGCCACCAGCAGAGAAGGGGTCGATTCACCCCTCCACTTT. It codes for CATSREGVDSPLHF.

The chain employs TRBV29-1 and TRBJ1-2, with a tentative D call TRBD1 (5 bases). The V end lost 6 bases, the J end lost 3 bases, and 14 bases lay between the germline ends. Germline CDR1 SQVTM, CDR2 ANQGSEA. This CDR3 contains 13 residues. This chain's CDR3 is CSVWGRGHYGYTF. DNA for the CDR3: TGCAGCGTCTGGGGTAGGGGCCACTATGGCTACACCTTC.

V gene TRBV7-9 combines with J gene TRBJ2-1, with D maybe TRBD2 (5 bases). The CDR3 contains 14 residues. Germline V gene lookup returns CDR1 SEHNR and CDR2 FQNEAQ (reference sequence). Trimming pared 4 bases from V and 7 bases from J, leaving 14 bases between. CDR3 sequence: CASSYGGSSNEQFF. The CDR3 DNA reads TGTGCCAGCAGCTACGGCGGGTCGAGTAATGAGCAGTTCTTC.

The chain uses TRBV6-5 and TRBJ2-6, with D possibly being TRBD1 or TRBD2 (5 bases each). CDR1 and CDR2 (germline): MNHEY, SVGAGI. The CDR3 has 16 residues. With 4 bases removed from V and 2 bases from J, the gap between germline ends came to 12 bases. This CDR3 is CASSSGRSPGANVLTF. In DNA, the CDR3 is TGTGCCAGCAGTTCGGGACGTTCCCCTGGGGCCAACGTCCTGACTTTC.

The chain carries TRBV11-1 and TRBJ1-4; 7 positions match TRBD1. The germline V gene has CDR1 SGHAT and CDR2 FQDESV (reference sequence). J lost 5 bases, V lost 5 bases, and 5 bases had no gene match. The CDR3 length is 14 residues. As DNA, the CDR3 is TGTGCCAGCAGCCGACAGGGCTTCAATGAAAAACTGTTTTTT. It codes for CASSRQGFNEKLFF.

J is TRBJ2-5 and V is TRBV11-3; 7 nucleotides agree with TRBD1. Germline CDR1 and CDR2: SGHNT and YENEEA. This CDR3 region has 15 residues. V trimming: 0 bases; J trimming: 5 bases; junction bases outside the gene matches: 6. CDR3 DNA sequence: TGTGCCAGCAGCTTAGATCGGGCAGGGGGTGAGACCCAGTACTTC. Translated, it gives CASSLDRAGGETQYF.

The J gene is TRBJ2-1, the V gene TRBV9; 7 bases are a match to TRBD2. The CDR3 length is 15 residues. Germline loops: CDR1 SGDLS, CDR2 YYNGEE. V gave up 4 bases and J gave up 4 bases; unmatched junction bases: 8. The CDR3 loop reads CASSKLAESYNEQFF. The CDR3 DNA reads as TGTGCCAGCAGCAAGCTAGCGGAGTCATACAATGAGCAGTTCTTC.

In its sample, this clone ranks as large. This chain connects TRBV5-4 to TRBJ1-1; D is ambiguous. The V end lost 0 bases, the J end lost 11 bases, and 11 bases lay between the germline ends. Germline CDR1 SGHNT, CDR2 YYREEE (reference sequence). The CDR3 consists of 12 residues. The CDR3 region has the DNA TGTGCCAGCAGCTTGGATTCTATTTTGGCTTTCTTT. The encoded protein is CASSLDSILAFF.

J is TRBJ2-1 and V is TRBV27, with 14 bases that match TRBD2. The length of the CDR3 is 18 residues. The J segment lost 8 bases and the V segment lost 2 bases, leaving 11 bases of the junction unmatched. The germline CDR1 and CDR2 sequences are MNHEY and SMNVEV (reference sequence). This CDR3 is CASSLPDGLAGGHHEQFF. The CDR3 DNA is TGTGCCAGCAGTTTACCGGACGGACTAGCGGGGGGTCATCATGAGCAGTTCTTC.

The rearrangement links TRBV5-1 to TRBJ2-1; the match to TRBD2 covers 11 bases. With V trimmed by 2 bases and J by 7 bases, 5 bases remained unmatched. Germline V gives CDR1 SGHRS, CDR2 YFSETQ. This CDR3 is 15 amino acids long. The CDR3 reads CASSFSGGEGNEQFF. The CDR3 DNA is TGCGCCAGCAGCTTTAGCGGGGGGGAAGGTAATGAGCAGTTCTTC.

The CDR3 nucleotides read TGTGCCAGTAGTATAGTCAGGGGAAGAACCTACGAGCAGTACTTC. It yields the protein CASSIVRGRTYEQYF. This chain connects TRBV19 to TRBJ2-7, with D possibly TRBD1 on 6 matching bases. The CDR3 consists of 15 residues. The germline CDR1 and CDR2 sequences are LNHDA and SQIVND (reference sequence). The germline V and J ends were trimmed by 1 base and 2 bases, with 12 bases remaining between them.